Below are 13 T cell receptor beta chains sequenced from a single sample in a study of T cell changes during pregnancy in multiple sclerosis (dated 2019 in TCRdb). Libraries were prepared through the immunoSEQ multiplex PCR assay. TCRdb stores this immuneACCESS table with in-frame sequences only. Part of the clones is absent; in the studies checked, under half of the shortfall reflects unresolved V genes, and no reason is known for the rest. A total of 95,000 to 150,000 clones appear in this sample, approximately 94% of them only once. Together, the top ten hold roughly 5.7% of the sample. Sequencing used peripheral blood, obtained before pregnancy. These receptors came from a female donor with multiple sclerosis, enrolled in a pregnancy study.

In its sample, this clone was seen once. The rearrangement uses TRBV18 and TRBJ2-3; D perhaps matches TRBD1 (7 bases). V lost 2 bases and J 6 bases, leaving 18 bases between the germline ends. The CDR3 is 16 amino acids. Germline-derived CDR1 and CDR2 are KGHSH and LQKENI. Here the CDR3 reads CASSPYRGGLHDTQYF. CDR3 bases: TGTGCCAGCTCACCATACAGGGGAGGCCTCCACGATACGCAGTATTTT.

This clone was observed a single time. The rearrangement joins TRBV10-2 to TRBJ2-7; 10 bases match TRBD1. Unmatched junction bases numbered 7, after V lost 0 bases and J lost 2 bases. Germline lookup yields CDR1 WSHSY and CDR2 SAAADI. The CDR3 is 17 amino acids. CDR3 sequence (DNA): TGCGCCAGCAGTGAGTCGACGGGACAGGGGAAAGCCTACGAGCAGTACTTC. Residues: CASSESTGQGKAYEQYF.

This clone was seen once. As DNA, the CDR3 is TGTGCCAGCACCCTAGCGGGGGGGCTAGGAGAGACCCAGTACTTC. This encodes CASTLAGGLGETQYF. This chain joins TRBV9 and TRBJ2-5; 12 bases line up with TRBD2. With 6 bases clipped from V and 4 bases from J, the junction kept 7 bases outside the gene matches. From germline, CDR1 is SGDLS and CDR2 YYNGEE. The CDR3 is 15 residues long.

This sequence joins TRBV7-2 and TRBJ2-7, with 8 bases aligning to TRBD1. Germline CDR1 reads SGHTA; CDR2 reads FQGNSA. After removal of 6 bases from V and 2 bases from J, the junction contained 6 bases not matched to a gene. This CDR3 has 14 amino acids. The CDR3 nucleotides read TGTGCCAGCAGGACAAGGACAGGGCCCTACGAGCAGTACTTC. This sequence encodes CASRTRTGPYEQYF. Filled out from reference TRBV7-2 and TRBJ2-7, the complete variable domain reads GAGVSQSPSNKVTEKGKDVELRCDPISGHTALYWYRQSLGQGLEFLIYFQGNSAPDKSGLPSDRFSAERTGGSVSTLTIQRTQQEDSAVYLCASRTRTGPYEQYFGPGTRLTVT.

This clone came up a few times. The chain has TRBV19 and TRBJ1-5; D is possibly TRBD1 (5 bases). The CDR3 contains 14 residues. CDR1 and CDR2 (germline): LNHDA, SQIVND (reference sequence). V was clipped by 4 bases and J by 0 bases, with 7 bases between them. Written as DNA, the CDR3 is TGTGCCAGTAGTAGGCAGGGTAGCAATCAGCCCCAGCATTTT. It codes for CASSRQGSNQPQHF.

The chain employs TRBV5-1 and TRBJ2-7, with D possibly matching TRBD2 (5 bases). This CDR3 region has 13 residues. The V gene's germline CDR1 is SGHRS and CDR2 YFSETQ. V was trimmed by 0 bases and J by 5 bases, leaving 9 bases between them. CDR3 in amino acids: CASSLDSGNEQYF. The CDR3 DNA reads as TGCGCCAGCAGCTTGGATTCCGGGAACGAGCAGTACTTC.

The chain joins TRBV5-1 to TRBJ2-6, with D hard to call. This CDR3 is built from 19 residues. V was clipped by 1 base and J by 0 bases, with 17 bases between them. From germline, CDR1 is SGHRS and CDR2 YFSETQ. CDR3 DNA: TGCGCCAGCAGCTTGAACGGTTTTAATCCAAGCTCTGGGGCCAACGTCCTGACTTTC. Protein: CASSLNGFNPSSGANVLTF.

DNA for the CDR3: TGTGCCAGCTCACCACCGGGCAGGGAACCCTACAATGAGCAGTTCTTC. It codes for CASSPPGREPYNEQFF. The chain couples TRBV18 to TRBJ2-1; the D gene is possibly TRBD1 (5 bases). The CDR3 is made up of 16 amino acids. CDR1 is KGHSH, CDR2 LQKENI, per germline. V lost 0 bases, J lost 2 bases, and 11 bases lay in between. The complete variable domain, with remaining parts taken from reference TRBV18 and TRBJ2-1, reads NAGVMQNPRHLVRRRGQEARLRCSPMKGHSHVYWYRQLPEEGLKFMVYLQKENIIDESGMPKERFSAEFPKEGPSILRIQQVVRGDSAAYFCASSPPGREPYNEQFFGPGTRLTVL.

The V gene is TRBV28, the J gene TRBJ1-5, with TRBD1 matching 7 bases. V shed 4 bases, J shed 3 bases, and the junction held 3 bases outside the gene matches. CDR1 and CDR2 from the germline V gene are MDHEN and SYDVKM. The CDR3 sequence is 14 residues long. The CDR3 nucleotides read TGTGCCAGCAGTTCCGGGACAGCCAATCAGCCCCAGCATTTT. It specifies CASSSGTANQPQHF.

Details on this clone: Distinct nucleotide sequences in the sample also encode this CDR3. The rearrangement uses TRBV27 and TRBJ2-3; TRBD1 matches 7 bases. There are 15 residues in the CDR3. V was pared by 5 bases and J by 3 bases, with 8 bases of the junction left unmatched. Germline V lookup: CDR1 MNHEY, CDR2 SMNVEV (reference sequence). CDR3 nucleotides: TGTGCCAGCAGTCCTAGACAGGGTAGTACAGATACGCAGTATTTT. Translating gives CASSPRQGSTDTQYF.

Details on this clone: Germline and junction disagree at one end, which may indicate a read error. The chain recombines TRBV9 with TRBJ2-3; TRBD1 matches at 9 bases. Germline V gene sequence: CDR1 SGDLS, CDR2 YYNGEE. The CDR3 is 14 amino acids. The CDR3 coding sequence is TGTGCCAGCAGCCCTGGACAGGGGACAGATATGCAGTATTTT. This encodes CASSPGQGTDMQYF.

This chain uses TRBV5-6 with TRBJ1-2, with 9 nucleotides matching TRBD1. The CDR3 sequence is 16 residues long. Trimming removed 5 bases from V and 8 bases from J; junction bases left unmatched: 16. Germline V lookup: CDR1 SGHDT, CDR2 YYEEEE. CDR3 protein: CASSFGDQGQGVGYTF. CDR3 sequence (DNA): TGTGCCAGCAGTTTTGGGGATCAGGGACAGGGTGTGGGCTACACCTTC.

The chain carries TRBV7-3 and TRBJ2-5; D may be TRBD2 (5 bases). Trimming took 5 bases from V and 4 from J, leaving 11 bases between them. The V gene's germline CDR1 is SGHTA and CDR2 FQGTGA. CDR3 length equals 13 residues. The CDR3: CASSPSLGETQYF. In DNA form, the CDR3 reads TGTGCCAGCAGCCCTAGCTTAGGAGAGACCCAGTACTTC.